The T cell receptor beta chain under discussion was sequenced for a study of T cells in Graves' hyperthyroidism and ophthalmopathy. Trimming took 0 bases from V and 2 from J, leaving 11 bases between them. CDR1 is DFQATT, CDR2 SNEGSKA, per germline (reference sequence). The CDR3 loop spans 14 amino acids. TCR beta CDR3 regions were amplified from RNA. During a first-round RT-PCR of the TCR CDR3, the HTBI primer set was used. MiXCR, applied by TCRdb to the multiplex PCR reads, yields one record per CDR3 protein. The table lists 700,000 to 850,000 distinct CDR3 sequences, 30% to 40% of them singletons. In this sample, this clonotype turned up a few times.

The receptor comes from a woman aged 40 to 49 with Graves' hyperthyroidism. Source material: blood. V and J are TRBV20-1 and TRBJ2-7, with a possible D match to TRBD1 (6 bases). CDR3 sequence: CSARDRTGPYEQYF. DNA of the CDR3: TGCAGTGCTAGAGATAGAACAGGGCCCTACGAGCAGTACTTC.